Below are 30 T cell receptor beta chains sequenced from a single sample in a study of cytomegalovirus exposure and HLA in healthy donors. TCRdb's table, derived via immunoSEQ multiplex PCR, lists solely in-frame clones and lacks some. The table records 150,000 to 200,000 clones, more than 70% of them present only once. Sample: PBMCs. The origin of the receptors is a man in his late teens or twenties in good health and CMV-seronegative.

CDR3 loop: CASSVHTRGRDYEQYV. DNA for the CDR3: TGTGCCAGCAGCGTCCATACGAGGGGAAGGGACTACGAGCAGTACGTC. The chain uses TRBV9 and TRBJ2-7; D possibly uses TRBD1 or TRBD2 (5 bases each). The CDR3 sequence is 16 residues long. The V gene's germline CDR1 is SGDLS and CDR2 YYNGEE. Deletions cut 2 bases from V and 3 bases from J, with 18 bases between.

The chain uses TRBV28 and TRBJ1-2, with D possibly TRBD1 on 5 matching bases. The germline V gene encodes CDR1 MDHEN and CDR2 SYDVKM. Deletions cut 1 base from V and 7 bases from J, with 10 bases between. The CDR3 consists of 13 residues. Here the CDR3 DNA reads TGTGCCAGCAGTTTATTAGGGGTTGGTGGCTACACCTTC. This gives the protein CASSLLGVGGYTF.

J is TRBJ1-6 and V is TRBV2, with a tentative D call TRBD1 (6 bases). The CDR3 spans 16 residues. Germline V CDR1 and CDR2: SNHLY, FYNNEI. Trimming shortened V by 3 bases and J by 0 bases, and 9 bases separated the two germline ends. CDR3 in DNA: TGTGCCAGCAGTGACGGACAGAGCTCCTATAATTCACCCCTCCACTTT. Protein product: CASSDGQSSYNSPLHF.

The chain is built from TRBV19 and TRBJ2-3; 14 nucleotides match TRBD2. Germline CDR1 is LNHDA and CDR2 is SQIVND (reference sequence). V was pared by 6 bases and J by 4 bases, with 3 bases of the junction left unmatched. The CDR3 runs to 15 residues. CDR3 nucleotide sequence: TGTGCCAGTAGCAAGACTAGCGGGAGGGCAGATACGCAGTATTTT. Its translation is CASSKTSGRADTQYF.

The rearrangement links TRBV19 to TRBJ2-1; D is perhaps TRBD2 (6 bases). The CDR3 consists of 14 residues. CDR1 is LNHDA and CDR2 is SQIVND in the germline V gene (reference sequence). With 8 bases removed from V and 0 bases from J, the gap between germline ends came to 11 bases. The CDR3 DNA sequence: TGTGCCAGTGGGGACTCAAGCTCCTACAATGAGCAGTTCTTC. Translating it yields CASGDSSSYNEQFF.

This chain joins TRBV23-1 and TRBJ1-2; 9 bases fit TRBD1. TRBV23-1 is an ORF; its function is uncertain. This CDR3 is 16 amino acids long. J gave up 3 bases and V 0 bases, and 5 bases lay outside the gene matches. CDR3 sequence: CASSQSGTGGHYGYTF. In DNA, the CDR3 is TGCGCCAGCAGTCAATCAGGAACAGGGGGCCACTATGGCTACACCTTC.

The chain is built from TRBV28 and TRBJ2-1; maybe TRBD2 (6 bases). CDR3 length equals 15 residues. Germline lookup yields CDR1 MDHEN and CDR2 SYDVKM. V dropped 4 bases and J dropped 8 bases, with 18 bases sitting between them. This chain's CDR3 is CASSSYGGSTHEQFF. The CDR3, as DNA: TGTGCCAGCAGTTCATACGGGGGTAGCACGCATGAGCAGTTCTTC. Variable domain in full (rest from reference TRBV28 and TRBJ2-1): DVKVTQSSRYLVKRTGEKVFLECVQDMDHENMFWYRQDPGLGLRLIYFSYDVKMKEKGDIPEGYSVSREKKERFSLILESASTNQTSMYLCASSSYGGSTHEQFFGPGTRLTVL.

CDR3 sequence (DNA): TGTGCCAGCAGCTCCGGGACATCTGATGAGCAGTACTTC. It codes for CASSSGTSDEQYF. The rearrangement links TRBV11-2 to TRBJ2-7, with D possibly matching TRBD1 (6 bases). The V end lost 4 bases, the J end lost 7 bases, and 14 bases lay between the germline ends. In germline, CDR1 is SGHAT, CDR2 FQNNGV. There are 13 residues in the CDR3.

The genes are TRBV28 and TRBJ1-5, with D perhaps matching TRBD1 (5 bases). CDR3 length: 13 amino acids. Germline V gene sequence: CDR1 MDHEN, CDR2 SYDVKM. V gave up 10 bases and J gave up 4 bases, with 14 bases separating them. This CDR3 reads CANGAGLNQPQHF. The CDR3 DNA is TGTGCCAACGGAGCAGGGCTTAATCAGCCCCAGCATTTT.

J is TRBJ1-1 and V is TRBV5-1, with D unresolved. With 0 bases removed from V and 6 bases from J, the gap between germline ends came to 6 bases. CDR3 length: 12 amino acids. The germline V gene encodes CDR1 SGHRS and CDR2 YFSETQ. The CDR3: CASSLGGPEAFF. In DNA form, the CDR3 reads TGCGCCAGCAGCTTGGGCGGGCCTGAAGCTTTCTTT.

CDR3 DNA sequence: TGCAGCGTCCCGGACAGGGGGAACACCGGGGAGCTGTTTTTT. Residues: CSVPDRGNTGELFF. V usage is TRBV29-1 and J usage is TRBJ2-2; TRBD1 agrees at 9 bases. This CDR3 comprises 14 residues. Trimming cost V 6 bases and J 1 base; bases outside gene matches: 3. The germline CDR1 and CDR2 sequences are SQVTM and ANQGSEA.

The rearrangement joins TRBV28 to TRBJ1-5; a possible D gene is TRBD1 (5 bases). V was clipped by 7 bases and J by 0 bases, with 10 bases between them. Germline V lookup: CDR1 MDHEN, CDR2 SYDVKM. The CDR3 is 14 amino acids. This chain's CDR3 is CASTDRNSNQPQHF. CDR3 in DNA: TGTGCCAGCACCGACAGAAATAGCAATCAGCCCCAGCATTTT.

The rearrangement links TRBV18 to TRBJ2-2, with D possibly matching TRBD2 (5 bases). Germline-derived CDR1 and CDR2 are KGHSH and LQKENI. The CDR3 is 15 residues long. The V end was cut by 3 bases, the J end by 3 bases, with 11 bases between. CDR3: CASSPGVWDTGELFF. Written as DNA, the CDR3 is TGTGCCAGCTCACCCGGGGTTTGGGACACCGGGGAGCTGTTTTTT. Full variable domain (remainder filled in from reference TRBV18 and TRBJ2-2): NAGVMQNPRHLVRRRGQEARLRCSPMKGHSHVYWYRQLPEEGLKFMVYLQKENIIDESGMPKERFSAEFPKEGPSILRIQQVVRGDSAAYFCASSPGVWDTGELFFGEGSRLTVL.

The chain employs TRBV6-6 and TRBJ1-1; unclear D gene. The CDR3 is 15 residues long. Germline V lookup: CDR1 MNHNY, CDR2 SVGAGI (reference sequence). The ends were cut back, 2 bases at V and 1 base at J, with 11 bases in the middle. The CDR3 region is CASSYPSRQNTEAFF. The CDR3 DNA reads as TGTGCCAGCAGTTACCCTTCGCGGCAGAACACTGAAGCTTTCTTT.

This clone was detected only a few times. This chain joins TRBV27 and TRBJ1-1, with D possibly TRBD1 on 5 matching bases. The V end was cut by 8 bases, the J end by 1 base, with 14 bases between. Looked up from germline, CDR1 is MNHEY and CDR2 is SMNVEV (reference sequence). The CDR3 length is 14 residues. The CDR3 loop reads CASRYLDTNTEAFF. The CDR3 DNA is TGTGCCAGCCGGTACCTGGACACGAACACTGAAGCTTTCTTT.

The CDR3 nucleotides are TGTGCCAGCAGTTTGAGCAGGGCTGAAAAACTGTTTTTT. Translated: CASSLSRAEKLFF. The chain employs TRBV27 and TRBJ1-4; tentative D call: TRBD1 (5 bases). Trimming shortened V by 3 bases and J by 7 bases, and 9 bases separated the two germline ends. The germline V gene has CDR1 MNHEY and CDR2 SMNVEV (reference sequence). The CDR3 spans 13 residues.

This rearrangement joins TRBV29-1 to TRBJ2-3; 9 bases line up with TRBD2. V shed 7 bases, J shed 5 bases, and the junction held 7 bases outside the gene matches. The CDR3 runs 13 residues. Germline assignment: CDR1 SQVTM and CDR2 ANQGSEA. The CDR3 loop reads CSAGGGAVDTQYF. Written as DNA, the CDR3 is TGCAGCGCCGGCGGGGGGGCCGTAGATACGCAGTATTTT.

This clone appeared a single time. The CDR3 DNA follows: TGTGCCATCAGTGAGGACGGGAGAAACATTCAGTACTTC. This sequence encodes CAISEDGRNIQYF. V is TRBV10-3 and J is TRBJ2-4, with a tentative D call TRBD2 (6 bases). V was shortened by 2 bases and J by 6 bases, with 8 bases between the two germline ends. The CDR3 is 13 residues long. In germline, CDR1 is ENHRY, CDR2 SYGVKD.

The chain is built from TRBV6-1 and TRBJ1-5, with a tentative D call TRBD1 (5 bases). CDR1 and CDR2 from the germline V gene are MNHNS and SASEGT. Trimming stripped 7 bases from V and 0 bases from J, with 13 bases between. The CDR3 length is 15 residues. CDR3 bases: TGTGCCAGCACCGACGGGGGGGGTAGCAATCAGCCCCAGCATTTT. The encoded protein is CASTDGGGSNQPQHF.

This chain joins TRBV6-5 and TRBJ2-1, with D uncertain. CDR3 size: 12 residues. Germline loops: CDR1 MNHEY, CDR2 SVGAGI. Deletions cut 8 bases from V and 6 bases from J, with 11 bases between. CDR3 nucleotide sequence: TGTGCCAGCCGCGGAACCCTCAATGAGCAGTTCTTC. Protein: CASRGTLNEQFF.

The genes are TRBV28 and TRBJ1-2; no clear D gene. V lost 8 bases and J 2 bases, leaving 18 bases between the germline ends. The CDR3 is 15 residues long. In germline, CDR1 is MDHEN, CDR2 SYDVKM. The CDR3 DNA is TGTGCCAGCCGAACTCTTTACAGAGAGAACTATGGCTACACCTTC. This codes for CASRTLYRENYGYTF.

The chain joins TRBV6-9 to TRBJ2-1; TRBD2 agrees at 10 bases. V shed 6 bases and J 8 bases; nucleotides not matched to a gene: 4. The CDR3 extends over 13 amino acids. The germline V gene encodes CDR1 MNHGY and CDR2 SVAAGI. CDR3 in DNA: TGTGCCAGCAGATCTAGCGGGGGTGATGAGCAGTTCTTC. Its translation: CASRSSGGDEQFF.

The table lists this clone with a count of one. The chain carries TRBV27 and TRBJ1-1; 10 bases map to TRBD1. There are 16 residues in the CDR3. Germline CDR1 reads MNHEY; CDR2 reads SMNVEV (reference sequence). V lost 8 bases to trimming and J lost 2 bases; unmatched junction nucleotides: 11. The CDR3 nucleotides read TGTGCCAGCTCAACCCGGGACAGGGGTAGAAACACTGAAGCTTTCTTT. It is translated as CASSTRDRGRNTEAFF.

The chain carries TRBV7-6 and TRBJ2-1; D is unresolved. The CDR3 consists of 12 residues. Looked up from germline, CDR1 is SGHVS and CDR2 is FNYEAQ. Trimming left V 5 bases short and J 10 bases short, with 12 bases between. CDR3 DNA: TGTGCCAGCAGCAGAGGCACCTGGGAGCAGTTCTTC. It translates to CASSRGTWEQFF.

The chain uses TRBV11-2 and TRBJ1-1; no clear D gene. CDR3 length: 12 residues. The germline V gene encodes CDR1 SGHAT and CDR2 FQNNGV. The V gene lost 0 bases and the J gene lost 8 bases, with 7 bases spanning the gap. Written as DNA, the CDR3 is TGTGCCAGCAGCTTAGATTGGGCGGAAGCTTTCTTT. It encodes CASSLDWAEAFF.

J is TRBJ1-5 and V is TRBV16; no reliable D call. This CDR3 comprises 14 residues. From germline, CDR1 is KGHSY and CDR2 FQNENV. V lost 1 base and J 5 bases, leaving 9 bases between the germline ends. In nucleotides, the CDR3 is TGTGCCAGCAGCCAATTTCTGGGAGATCAGCCCCAGCATTTT. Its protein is CASSQFLGDQPQHF.

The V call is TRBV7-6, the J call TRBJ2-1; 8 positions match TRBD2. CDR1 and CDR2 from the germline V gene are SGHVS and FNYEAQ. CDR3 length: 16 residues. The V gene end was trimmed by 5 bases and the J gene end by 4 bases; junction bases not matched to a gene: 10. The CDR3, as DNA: TGTGCCAGCAGCCCCGGGGTAGCGGGATCATACAATGAGCAGTTCTTC. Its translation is CASSPGVAGSYNEQFF. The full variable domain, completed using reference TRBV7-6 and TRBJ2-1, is GAGVSQSPRYKVTKRGQDVALRCDPISGHVSLYWYRQALGQGPEFLTYFNYEAQQDKSGLPNDRFSAERPEGSISTLTIQRTEQRDSAMYRCASSPGVAGSYNEQFFGPGTRLTVL.

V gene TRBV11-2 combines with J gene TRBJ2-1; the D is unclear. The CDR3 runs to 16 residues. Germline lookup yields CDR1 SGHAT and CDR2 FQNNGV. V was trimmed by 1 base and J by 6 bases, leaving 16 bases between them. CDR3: CASSLGLGPIPNEQFF. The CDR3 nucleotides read TGTGCCAGCAGCTTAGGACTGGGTCCGATCCCCAATGAGCAGTTCTTC.

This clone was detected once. CDR3 nucleotides: TGTGCCAGCAGCCCCCTGGACAGCTACTACGAGCAGTACTTC. Translated, it gives CASSPLDSYYEQYF. V usage is TRBV27 and J usage is TRBJ2-7, with TRBD1 as a possible D gene (6 bases). The CDR3 extends over 14 amino acids. V was pared by 6 bases and J by 3 bases, with 15 bases between. Germline values: CDR1 MNHEY, CDR2 SMNVEV (reference sequence).

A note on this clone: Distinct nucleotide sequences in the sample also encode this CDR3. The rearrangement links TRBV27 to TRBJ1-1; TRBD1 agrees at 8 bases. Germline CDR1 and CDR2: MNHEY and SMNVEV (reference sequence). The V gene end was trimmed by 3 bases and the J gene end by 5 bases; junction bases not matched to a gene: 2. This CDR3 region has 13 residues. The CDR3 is CASSLQGATEAFF. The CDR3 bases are TGTGCCAGCAGTTTGCAGGGGGCGACTGAAGCTTTCTTT.